This T cell receptor (beta chain) was captured in a study of cytotoxic CD8 clonotypes in ibrutinib-treated CLL. Overall study findings and caveats: A difference in sampling times existed between sustained-remission and progressing patients. Higher clonality was seen at ibrutinib response and a return toward baseline at progression.

Depth targeted 1 in 200,000 to 1 in 1 million T cells, averaging around 10x coverage per clonotype. Produced via immunoSEQ multiplex PCR; TCRdb's table is partial and in-frame only. The sample consists of over 250,000 clones, approximately 76% of them appearing once. To note about this clone: Its antigen is unidentified.

The CDR3 totals 16 residues. Germline-derived CDR1 and CDR2 are SGHKS and YYEKEE (reference sequence). V shed 3 bases and J 2 bases; nucleotides not matched to a gene: 9. Frozen-stored PBMCs produced roughly 2 micrograms of genomic DNA for TCR beta libraries. The V call is TRBV5-5, the J call TRBJ2-3; TRBD1 matches 7 bases. This specimen consisted of PBMCs, obtained at disease progression, from a patient treated with ibrutinib. The receptor was isolated from a human donor with chronic lymphocytic leukemia. The CDR3: CASSYRDRDFTDTQYF. The CDR3 coding sequence is TGTGCCAGCAGCTACCGGGACAGAGACTTCACAGATACGCAGTATTTT. Variable domain in full (rest from reference TRBV5-5 and TRBJ2-3): DAGVTQSPTHLIKTRGQQVTLRCSPISGHKSVSWYQQVLGQGPQFIFQYYEKEERGRGNFPDRFSARQFPNYSSELNVNALLLGDSALYLCASSYRDRDFTDTQYFGPGTRLTVL.